These 20 T cell receptor beta chains were sequenced from one sample in a study of blood T cells in healthy people across ages. It was with a sample-barcoded 5' primer and a J-beta primer mix that a second PCR of about 7 to 12 cycles was run. TCRdb re-called the 5' RACE reads with MiXCR, one entry per CDR3 protein. The data contain around 990,000 distinct CDR3 sequences, approximately 25% of them seen just once; the ten biggest clones take up less than 0.75%. In addition, the sample was reused for a study of T cells of mothers and their children.

Material for sequencing was blood. The origin of the receptors is a girl aged 2 to 10 in good health.

V gene TRBV12-3 or TRBV12-4 combines with J gene TRBJ1-2, with 10 nucleotides matching TRBD1. This CDR3 spans 12 amino acids. The CDR3 DNA is TGTGCAACCGGGACAGGGGACTATGGCTACACCTTC. Residues: CATGTGDYGYTF.

The gene calls are TRBV20-1 and TRBJ2-1; 14 bases map to TRBD2. TRBJ2-5 matches the DNA end more closely, so the J call is doubtful. CDR3 size: 19 residues. Germline CDR1 is DFQATT and CDR2 is SNEGSKA (reference sequence). In DNA form, the CDR3 reads TGCAGTGCTAACCCCCCGGGACTAGCGGGGGCAGTTTGGACCGAGACCCAGTACTTC. It yields the protein CSANPPGLAGAVWTETQYF.

V and J are TRBV11-2 and TRBJ2-5; D is unresolved. V dropped 1 base and J dropped 4 bases, with 13 bases sitting between them. Per germline, CDR1 SGHAT and CDR2 FQNNGV. This CDR3 region has 15 residues. The CDR3 region is CASSLGWVNGETQYF. In DNA, the CDR3 is TGTGCCAGCAGCTTAGGATGGGTAAATGGAGAGACCCAGTACTTC.

This clonotype occurred a few times. This rearrangement joins TRBV13 to TRBJ2-2; D unresolved. V lost 0 bases and J lost 9, with 8 bases in between. Germline V CDR1 and CDR2: PRHDT, FYEKMQ (reference sequence). The length of the CDR3 is 13 residues. The CDR3 loop reads CASSLGSDRELFF. DNA of the CDR3: TGTGCCAGCAGCTTAGGGTCCGACCGGGAGCTGTTTTTT.

The gene calls are TRBV5-1 and TRBJ1-4; a weak D match, TRBD1 (5 bases). The CDR3 runs to 16 residues. Deletions cut 4 bases from V and 0 bases from J, with 13 bases between. CDR1 SGHRS and CDR2 YFSETQ come from the germline V gene. CDR3 loop: CASSGRDSATNEKLFF. As DNA, the CDR3 is TGCGCCAGCAGCGGGCGGGACTCTGCAACTAATGAAAAACTGTTTTTT.

CDR3 amino acids: CASSSGGAQDEQYF. The CDR3 bases are TGTGCCAGCAGCTCTGGCGGGGCGCAGGACGAGCAGTACTTC. The J gene is TRBJ2-7, the V gene TRBV7-3; TRBD2 is a possible D gene (6 bases). The CDR3 extends over 14 amino acids. Germline V CDR1 and CDR2: SGHTA, FQGTGA. The germline V and J ends were trimmed by 4 bases and 5 bases, with 15 bases remaining between them.

The genes are TRBV20-1 and TRBJ2-7, with 9 bases fitting TRBD2. Germline trimming cut 6 bases from V and 2 bases from J; bases unmatched to any gene: 5. CDR1 is DFQATT, CDR2 SNEGSKA, per germline (reference sequence). The CDR3 is 13 residues long. CDR3 bases: TGCAGTGCCAGTAGCGGGGGAACCTACGAGCAGTACTTC. Its translation is CSASSGGTYEQYF.

The chain employs TRBV6-6 and TRBJ2-5; D is uncertain. The J call could be wrong; TRBJ2-7 is a better fit for the DNA end. Germline V gives CDR1 MNHNY, CDR2 SVGAGI (reference sequence). The CDR3 has 15 residues. CDR3 sequence reads: CASSYSTARAYEQYF. The DNA for the CDR3 is TGTGCCAGCAGTTACTCAACTGCAAGGGCCTACGAGCAGTACTTC.

This chain uses TRBV10-2 with TRBJ2-5, with D tentatively TRBD2 (6 bases). V was shortened by 8 bases and J by 2 bases, with 12 bases between the two germline ends. CDR3 length: 13 residues. The germline gives CDR1 WSHSY, CDR2 SAAADI. The DNA for the CDR3 is TGCGCCAGCGAGGGGCGGGATCAAGAGACCCAGTACTTC. Translation: CASEGRDQETQYF.

A few counts support this clonotype. The chain employs TRBV20-1 and TRBJ1-4, with D possibly being TRBD1 (5 bases). The germline V gene encodes CDR1 DFQATT and CDR2 SNEGSKA (reference sequence). Trimming removed 3 bases at V and 5 bases at J, with 13 bases between. The CDR3 runs to 14 residues. The CDR3 sequence: CSASRGDPNEKLFF. The CDR3 nucleotides are TGCAGTGCTAGCCGGGGGGATCCAAATGAAAAACTGTTTTTT.

This chain links TRBV9 with TRBJ2-7; 9 bases align to TRBD2. Germline CDR1 SGDLS, CDR2 YYNGEE. The CDR3 has 14 residues. V shed 0 bases, J shed 5 bases, and the junction held 3 bases outside the gene matches. CDR3 DNA: TGTGCCAGCAGCGTAGATCCTAGCGGGGACGAGCAGTACTTC. Translation gives CASSVDPSGDEQYF.

This chain joins TRBV18 and TRBJ2-5; D gene unclear. The J call may not be correct, given that the DNA end is closer to TRBJ2-1. The CDR3 is made up of 9 amino acids. Germline V lookup: CDR1 KGHSH, CDR2 LQKENI. The CDR3 spells CASSPLQFF. In DNA form, the CDR3 reads TGTGCCAGCTCCCCCCTCCAGTTCTTC.

V gene TRBV29-1 combines with J gene TRBJ2-1; 10 bases map to TRBD2. The CDR3 is 18 residues long. CDR1 and CDR2 from the germline V gene are SQVTM and ANQGSEA. The V gene end was trimmed by 0 bases and the J gene end by 0 bases; junction bases not matched to a gene: 8. The CDR3 spells CSVEESAGGPTSYNEQFF. CDR3 in DNA: TGCAGCGTTGAAGAATCAGCGGGAGGGCCTACCTCCTACAATGAGCAGTTCTTC.

This clonotype has at least ten counts. The rearrangement links TRBV7-2 to TRBJ2-3; 9 bases map to TRBD2. CDR3 length: 15 amino acids. In germline, CDR1 is SGHTA, CDR2 FQGNSA. V shed 1 base and J 5 bases; nucleotides not matched to a gene: 4. CDR3 coding DNA: TGTGCCAGCAGCTTAGTCGCTAGCGGGATAGATACGCAGTATTTT. The encoded protein is CASSLVASGIDTQYF.

V and J are TRBV3-1 and TRBJ2-7; 8 bases map to TRBD2. The germline gives CDR1 LGHDT, CDR2 YNNKEL (reference sequence). CDR3 size: 14 residues. Trimming removed 7 bases from V and 2 bases from J; junction bases left unmatched: 7. As DNA, the CDR3 is TGTGCCAGCACCCTTAGCGGGGAAACCTACGAGCAGTACTTC. The encoded protein is CASTLSGETYEQYF.

The V gene is TRBV24-1, the J gene TRBJ2-2; no definite D call. V dropped 10 bases and J dropped 7 bases, with 12 bases sitting between them. The CDR3 totals 12 residues. The germline V gene encodes CDR1 KGHDR and CDR2 SFDVKD. CDR3 DNA: TGTGCCACGCGAACCGGTGGCGGGGAGCTGTTTTTT. Its protein product is CATRTGGGELFF.

This sequence joins TRBV7-9 and TRBJ1-1; perhaps TRBD1 as D (6 bases). The CDR3 consists of 14 residues. Germline assignment: CDR1 SEHNR and CDR2 FQNEAQ (reference sequence). Trimming cost V 5 bases and J 0 bases, with 10 bases left between them. CDR3 in DNA: TGTGCCAGCAGCGACCGGACAGTGAACACTGAAGCTTTCTTT. As protein: CASSDRTVNTEAFF.

J is TRBJ1-2 and V is TRBV27; TRBD1 matches 9 bases. From germline, CDR1 is MNHEY and CDR2 SMNVEV (reference sequence). The CDR3 totals 15 residues. Unmatched junction bases numbered 4, after V lost 4 bases and J lost 1 base. In nucleotides, the CDR3 is TGTGCCAGCAGTTCAAACAGGGGGCTTAACTATGGCTACACCTTC. Amino acid sequence: CASSSNRGLNYGYTF.

CDR3 in amino acids: CASSPGLIQPQHF. The CDR3 coding sequence is TGTGCCAGCAGCCCGGGTTTGATCCAGCCCCAGCATTTT. The chain combines TRBV9 with TRBJ1-5; no clear D gene. The V gene's germline CDR1 is SGDLS and CDR2 YYNGEE. Deletions cut 4 bases from V and 7 bases from J, with 12 bases between. The CDR3 sequence is 13 residues long.

The chain recombines TRBV5-6 with TRBJ2-1; D might be TRBD2 (6 bases). The germline V gene has CDR1 SGHDT and CDR2 YYEEEE. The ends were cut back, 3 bases at V and 11 bases at J, with 9 bases in the middle. This CDR3 has 11 residues. The CDR3 loop is CASSSGGQQFF. The CDR3 nucleotides read TGTGCCAGCAGCTCCGGGGGACAGCAGTTCTTC.